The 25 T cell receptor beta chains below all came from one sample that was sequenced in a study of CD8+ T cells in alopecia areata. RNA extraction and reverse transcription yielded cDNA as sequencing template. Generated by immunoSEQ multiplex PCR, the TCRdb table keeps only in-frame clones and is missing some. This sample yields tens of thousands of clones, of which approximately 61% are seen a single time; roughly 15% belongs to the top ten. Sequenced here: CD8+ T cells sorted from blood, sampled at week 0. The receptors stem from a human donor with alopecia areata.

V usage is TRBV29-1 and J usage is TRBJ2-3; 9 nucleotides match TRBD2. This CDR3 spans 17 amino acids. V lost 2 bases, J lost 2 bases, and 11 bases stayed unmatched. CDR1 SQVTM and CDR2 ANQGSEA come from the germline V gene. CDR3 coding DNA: TGCAGCGTTGAACTTGGAAGCGGGGGGCCCCTCACAGATACGCAGTATTTT. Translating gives CSVELGSGGPLTDTQYF.

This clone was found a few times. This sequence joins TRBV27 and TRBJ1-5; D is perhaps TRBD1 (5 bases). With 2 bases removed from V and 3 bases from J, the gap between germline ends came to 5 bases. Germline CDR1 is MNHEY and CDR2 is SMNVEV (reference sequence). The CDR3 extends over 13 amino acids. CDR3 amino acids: CASSLGHNQPQHF. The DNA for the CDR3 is TGTGCCAGCAGTTTAGGACACAATCAGCCCCAGCATTTT.

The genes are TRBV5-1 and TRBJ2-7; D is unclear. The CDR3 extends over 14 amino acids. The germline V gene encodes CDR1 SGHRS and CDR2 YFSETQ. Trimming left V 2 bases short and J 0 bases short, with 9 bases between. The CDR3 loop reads CASSFDSISYEQYF. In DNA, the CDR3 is TGCGCCAGCAGCTTCGACTCCATCTCCTACGAGCAGTACTTC.

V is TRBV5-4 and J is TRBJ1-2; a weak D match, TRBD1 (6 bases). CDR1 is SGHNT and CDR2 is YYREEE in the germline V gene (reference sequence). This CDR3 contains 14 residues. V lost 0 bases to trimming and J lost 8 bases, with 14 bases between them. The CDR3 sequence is CASSLEAGDRGYTF. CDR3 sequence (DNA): TGTGCCAGCAGCTTGGAGGCAGGGGATAGAGGCTACACCTTC.

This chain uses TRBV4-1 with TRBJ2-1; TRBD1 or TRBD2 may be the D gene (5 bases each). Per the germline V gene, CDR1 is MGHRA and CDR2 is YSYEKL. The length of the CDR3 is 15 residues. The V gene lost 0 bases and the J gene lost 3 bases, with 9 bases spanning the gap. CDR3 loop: CASSQEGTYYNEQFF. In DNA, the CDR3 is TGCGCCAGCAGCCAAGAGGGGACCTACTACAATGAGCAGTTCTTC.

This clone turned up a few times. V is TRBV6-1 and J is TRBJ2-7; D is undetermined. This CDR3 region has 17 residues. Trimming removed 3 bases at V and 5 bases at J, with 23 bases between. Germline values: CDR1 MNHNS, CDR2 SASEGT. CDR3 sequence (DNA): TGTGCCAGCAGTGATACTTCCGTGCAGGTCTTAGGCAACGAGCAGTACTTC. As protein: CASSDTSVQVLGNEQYF.

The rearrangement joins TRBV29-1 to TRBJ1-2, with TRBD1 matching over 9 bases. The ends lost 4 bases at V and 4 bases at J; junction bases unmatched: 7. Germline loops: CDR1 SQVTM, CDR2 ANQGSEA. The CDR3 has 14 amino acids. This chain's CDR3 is CSVVGQGRSYGYTF. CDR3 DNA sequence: TGCAGCGTTGTGGGACAGGGACGTTCCTATGGCTACACCTTC.

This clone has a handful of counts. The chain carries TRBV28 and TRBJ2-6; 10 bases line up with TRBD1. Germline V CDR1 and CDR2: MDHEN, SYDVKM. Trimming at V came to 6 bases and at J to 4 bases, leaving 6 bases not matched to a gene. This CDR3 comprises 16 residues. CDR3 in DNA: TGTGCCAGCAGCGGGACAGGGGCTGACGGGGCCAACGTCCTGACTTTC. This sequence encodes CASSGTGADGANVLTF.

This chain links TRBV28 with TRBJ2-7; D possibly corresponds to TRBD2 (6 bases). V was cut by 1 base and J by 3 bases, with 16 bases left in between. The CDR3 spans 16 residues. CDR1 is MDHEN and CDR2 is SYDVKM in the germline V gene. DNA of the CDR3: TGTGCCAGCAGTTTATCCCGGTCGGGACTCCACTACGAGCAGTACTTC. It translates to CASSLSRSGLHYEQYF.

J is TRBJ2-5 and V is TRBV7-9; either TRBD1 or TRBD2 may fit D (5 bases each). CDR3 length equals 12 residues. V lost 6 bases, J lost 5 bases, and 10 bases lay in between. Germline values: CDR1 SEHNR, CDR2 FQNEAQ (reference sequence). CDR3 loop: CASRLGTETQYF. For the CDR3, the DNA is TGTGCCAGCAGACTTGGGACCGAGACCCAGTACTTC. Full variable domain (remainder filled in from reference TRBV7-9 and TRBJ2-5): DTGVSQNPRHKITKRGQNVTFRCDPISEHNRLYWYRQTLGQGPEFLTYFQNEAQLEKSRLLSDRFSAERPKGSFSTLEIQRTEQGDSAMYLCASRLGTETQYFGPGTRLLVL.

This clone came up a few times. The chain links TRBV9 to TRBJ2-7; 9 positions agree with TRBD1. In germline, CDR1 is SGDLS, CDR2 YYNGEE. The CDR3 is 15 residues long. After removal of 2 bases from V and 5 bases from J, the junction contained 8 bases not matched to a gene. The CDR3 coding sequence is TGTGCCAGCAGCGTGGATGGGACAGGGAGGAACGAGCAGTACTTC. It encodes CASSVDGTGRNEQYF.

The CDR3 loop is CASSPSHGFQETQYF. CDR3 DNA: TGTGCCAGCAGTCCTTCCCACGGGTTCCAAGAGACCCAGTACTTC. The chain uses TRBV27 and TRBJ2-5, with no clear D. V lost 5 bases and J lost 1, with 14 bases in between. CDR1 is MNHEY and CDR2 is SMNVEV in the germline V gene (reference sequence). CDR3 length: 15 amino acids.

The DNA for the CDR3 is TGTGCCAGCAGCAGTGGAGATGGCTACACCTTC. This gives the protein CASSSGDGYTF. The chain has TRBV7-9 and TRBJ1-2; D is unclear. V dropped 5 bases and J dropped 6 bases, with 7 bases sitting between them. Per germline, CDR1 SEHNR and CDR2 FQNEAQ (reference sequence). This CDR3 has 11 amino acids.

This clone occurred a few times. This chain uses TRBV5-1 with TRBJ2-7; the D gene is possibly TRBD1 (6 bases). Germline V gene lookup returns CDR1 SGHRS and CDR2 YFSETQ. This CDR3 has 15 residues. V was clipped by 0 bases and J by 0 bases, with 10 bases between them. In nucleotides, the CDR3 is TGCGCCAGCAGCTTGGAACAGGGAAGCTCCTACGAGCAGTACTTC. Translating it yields CASSLEQGSSYEQYF. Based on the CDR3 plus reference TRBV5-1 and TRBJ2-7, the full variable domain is KAGVTQTPRYLIKTRGQQVTLSCSPISGHRSVSWYQQTPGQGLQFLFEYFSETQRNKGNFPGRFSGRQFSNSRSEMNVSTLELGDSALYLCASSLEQGSSYEQYFGPGTRLTVT.

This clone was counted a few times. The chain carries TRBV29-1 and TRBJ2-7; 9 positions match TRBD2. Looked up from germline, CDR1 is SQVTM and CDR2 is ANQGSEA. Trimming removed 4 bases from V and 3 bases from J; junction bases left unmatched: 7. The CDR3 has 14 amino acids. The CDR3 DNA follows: TGCAGCGTTGCGACTAGCGGAGCCATCTACGAGCAGTACTTC. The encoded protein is CSVATSGAIYEQYF.

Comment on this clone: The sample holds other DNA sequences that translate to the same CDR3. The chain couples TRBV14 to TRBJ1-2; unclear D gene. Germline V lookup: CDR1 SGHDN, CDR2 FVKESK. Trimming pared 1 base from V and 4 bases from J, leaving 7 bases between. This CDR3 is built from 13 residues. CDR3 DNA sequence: TGTGCCAGCAGCCAAGGGACCGTCTATGGCTACACCTTC. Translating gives CASSQGTVYGYTF.

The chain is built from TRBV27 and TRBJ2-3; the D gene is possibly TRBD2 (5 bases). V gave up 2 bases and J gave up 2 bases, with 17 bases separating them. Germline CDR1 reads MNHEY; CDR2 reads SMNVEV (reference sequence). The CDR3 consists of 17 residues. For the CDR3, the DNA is TGTGCCAGCAGTTTAAATTCGGCTACTAGTTACACAGATACGCAGTATTTT. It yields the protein CASSLNSATSYTDTQYF.

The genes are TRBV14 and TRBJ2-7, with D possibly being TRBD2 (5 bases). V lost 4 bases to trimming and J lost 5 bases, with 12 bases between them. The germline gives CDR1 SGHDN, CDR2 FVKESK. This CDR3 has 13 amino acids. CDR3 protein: CASSPFPGNEQYF. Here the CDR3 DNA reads TGTGCCAGCAGCCCTTTCCCGGGGAACGAGCAGTACTTC.

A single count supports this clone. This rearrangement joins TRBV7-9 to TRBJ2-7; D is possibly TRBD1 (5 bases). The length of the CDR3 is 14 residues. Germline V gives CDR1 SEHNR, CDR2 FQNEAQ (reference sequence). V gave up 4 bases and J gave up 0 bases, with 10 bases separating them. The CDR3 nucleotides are TGTGCCAGCAGCTATACAGGTAGCTCCTACGAGCAGTACTTC. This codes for CASSYTGSSYEQYF.

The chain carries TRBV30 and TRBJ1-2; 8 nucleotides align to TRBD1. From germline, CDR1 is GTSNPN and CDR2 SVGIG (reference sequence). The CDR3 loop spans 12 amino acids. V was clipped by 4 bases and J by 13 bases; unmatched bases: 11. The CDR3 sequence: CAWMGAGGRVTF. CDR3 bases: TGTGCCTGGATGGGGGCAGGGGGCCGTGTCACCTTC.

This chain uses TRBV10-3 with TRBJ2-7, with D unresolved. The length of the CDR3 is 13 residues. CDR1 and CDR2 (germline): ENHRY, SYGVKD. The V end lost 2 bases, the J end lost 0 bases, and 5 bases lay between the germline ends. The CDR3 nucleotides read TGTGCCATCAGTGAGGGGTACTCCTACGAGCAGTACTTC. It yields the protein CAISEGYSYEQYF.

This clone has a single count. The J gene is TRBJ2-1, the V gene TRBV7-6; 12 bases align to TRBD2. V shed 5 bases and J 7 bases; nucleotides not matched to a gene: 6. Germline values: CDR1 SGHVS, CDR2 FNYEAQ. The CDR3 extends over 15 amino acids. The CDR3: CASSRLAGDTNEQFF. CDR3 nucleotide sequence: TGTGCCAGCAGCCGACTAGCGGGGGATACAAATGAGCAGTTCTTC.

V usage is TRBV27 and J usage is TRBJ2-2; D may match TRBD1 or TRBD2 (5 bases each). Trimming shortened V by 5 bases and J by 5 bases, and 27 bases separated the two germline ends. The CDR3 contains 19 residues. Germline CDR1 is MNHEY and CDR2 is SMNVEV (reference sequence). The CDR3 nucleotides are TGTGCCAGCAGTCTGATGAGACCCGCCGGGACCTACCAGACCGGGGAGCTGTTTTTT. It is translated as CASSLMRPAGTYQTGELFF.

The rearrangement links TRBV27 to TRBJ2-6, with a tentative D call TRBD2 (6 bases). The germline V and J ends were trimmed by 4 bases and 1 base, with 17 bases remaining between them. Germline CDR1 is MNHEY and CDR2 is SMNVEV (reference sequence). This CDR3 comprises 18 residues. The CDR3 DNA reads TGTGCCAGCAGTTATCTACGACTCGGGACTTCTGGGGCCAACGTCCTGACTTTC. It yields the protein CASSYLRLGTSGANVLTF.

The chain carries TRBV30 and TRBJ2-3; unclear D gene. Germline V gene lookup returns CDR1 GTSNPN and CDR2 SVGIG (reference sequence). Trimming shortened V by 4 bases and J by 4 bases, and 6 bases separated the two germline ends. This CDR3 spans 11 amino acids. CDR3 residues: CAWIAADTQYF. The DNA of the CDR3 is TGTGCCTGGATAGCAGCAGATACGCAGTATTTT.